The next 21 T cell receptor beta chains were all read from a single sample in a study of blood T cell repertoires in COVID-19. The data were produced by immunoSEQ multiplex PCR, yet TCRdb's version contains in-frame clones alone and is incomplete. The sample holds almost 200,000 clones, roughly 90% seen once. The sample was PBMCs or T cells enriched from blood (not recorded which). The receptors here all came from a woman between 18 and 29 years old who had recovered from COVID-19.

This chain connects TRBV6-5 to TRBJ2-2; 7 positions agree with TRBD1. J gave up 4 bases and V 8 bases, and 10 bases lay outside the gene matches. From germline, CDR1 is MNHEY and CDR2 SVGAGI. The CDR3 covers 15 residues. CDR3 coding DNA: TGTGCCAGCTGCGAACCCGGGACAGCCACCGGGGAGCTGTTTTTT. The encoded protein is CASCEPGTATGELFF.

This clone has just one count. The chain uses TRBV11-3 and TRBJ1-2, with 7 bases identical to TRBD1. Losses at the gene ends were 7 bases for V and 4 bases for J; bases not matched to a gene: 21. CDR1 and CDR2 (germline): SGHNT, YENEEA. The CDR3 is 18 amino acids. The DNA for the CDR3 is TGTGCCAGCACCTACCCCCAGGGGTCCCAGGGGGAGCTCTATGGCTACACCTTC. This encodes CASTYPQGSQGELYGYTF.

CDR3 sequence: CASGTGRNQPQHF. CDR3 nucleotides: TGCGCCAGCGGGACAGGCAGGAATCAGCCCCAGCATTTT. The rearrangement joins TRBV10-2 to TRBJ1-5; 8 nucleotides align to TRBD1. Losses at the gene ends were 8 bases for V and 4 bases for J; bases not matched to a gene: 4. The CDR3 extends over 13 amino acids. The germline gives CDR1 WSHSY, CDR2 SAAADI.

The chain joins TRBV28 to TRBJ2-7; weak D call: TRBD1 (5 bases). In germline, CDR1 is MDHEN, CDR2 SYDVKM. The CDR3 loop spans 13 amino acids. The CDR3 here is CTSKVGLSYEQYF. Written as DNA, the CDR3 is TGTACCTCAAAGGTGGGGCTCTCCTACGAGCAGTACTTC.

This chain joins TRBV4-1 and TRBJ2-1; a weak D match, TRBD1 (6 bases). V was trimmed by 3 bases and J by 2 bases, leaving 14 bases between them. This CDR3 is built from 16 residues. The V gene's germline CDR1 is MGHRA and CDR2 YSYEKL. The CDR3 region is CASSHGAGAPYNEQFF. The CDR3 DNA follows: TGCGCCAGCAGCCACGGAGCAGGGGCCCCCTACAATGAGCAGTTCTTC.

This chain uses TRBV4-1 with TRBJ1-2; D is unresolved. This CDR3 has 11 amino acids. Germline V gene lookup returns CDR1 MGHRA and CDR2 YSYEKL. The V gene lost 3 bases and the J gene lost 5 bases, with 4 bases spanning the gap. The CDR3 sequence is CASSQAYGYTF. CDR3 DNA sequence: TGCGCCAGCAGCCAGGCATATGGCTACACCTTC.

The rearrangement links TRBV7-2 to TRBJ1-4, with a possible D match to TRBD1 (5 bases). The CDR3 runs 14 residues. Germline V gives CDR1 SGHTA, CDR2 FQGNSA. V was clipped by 2 bases and J by 10 bases, with 14 bases between them. The CDR3 nucleotides are TGTGCCAGCAGCTTAACCCCCCAGGGAGGAAAACTGTTTTTT. Its protein product is CASSLTPQGGKLFF.

The V and J genes are TRBV7-9 and TRBJ1-1; perhaps TRBD1 as D (6 bases). The CDR3 is made up of 15 amino acids. Trimming cost V 1 base and J 0 bases, with 9 bases left between them. In germline, CDR1 is SEHNR, CDR2 FQNEAQ (reference sequence). The CDR3 region has the DNA TGTGCCAGCAGCTTAGAAGCAGGGGTGAACACTGAAGCTTTCTTT. Translation: CASSLEAGVNTEAFF.

The V gene is TRBV18, the J gene TRBJ1-5; 8 positions agree with TRBD1. With V trimmed by 6 bases and J by 3 bases, 10 bases remained unmatched. CDR1 is KGHSH, CDR2 LQKENI, per germline. The length of the CDR3 is 16 residues. The DNA of the CDR3 is TGTGCCAGCTCCCCAGGGCAGGGGGCCATCAATCAGCCCCAGCATTTT. Amino acids: CASSPGQGAINQPQHF.

The V gene is TRBV2, the J gene TRBJ1-3; D is possibly TRBD1 (5 bases). This CDR3 spans 15 amino acids. The ends were cut back, 6 bases at V and 0 bases at J, with 12 bases in the middle. Germline values: CDR1 SNHLY, CDR2 FYNNEI. The chain's CDR3 is CASSVRQTSGNTIYF. Written as DNA, the CDR3 is TGTGCCAGCAGCGTACGACAGACCTCTGGAAACACCATATATTTT.

The chain joins TRBV18 to TRBJ1-1; D is unclear. CDR3 size: 13 residues. Trimming stripped 6 bases from V and 5 bases from J, with 13 bases between. The V gene's germline CDR1 is KGHSH and CDR2 LQKENI. This chain's CDR3 is CASSEGLGTEAFF. The CDR3 coding sequence is TGTGCCAGCTCCGAGGGTTTAGGAACTGAAGCTTTCTTT.

The chain employs TRBV5-1 and TRBJ1-1; D is uncertain. V lost 7 bases to trimming and J lost 0 bases, with 10 bases between them. CDR3 length: 13 amino acids. Germline CDR1 reads SGHRS; CDR2 reads YFSETQ. In DNA, the CDR3 is TGCGCCAGCCAAGCGACGGTGAACACTGAAGCTTTCTTT. Its protein is CASQATVNTEAFF.

The chain links TRBV6-6 to TRBJ2-7; TRBD1 matches 8 bases. This CDR3 has 14 residues. Trimming at V came to 6 bases and at J to 1 base, leaving 5 bases not matched to a gene. Germline values: CDR1 MNHNY, CDR2 SVGAGI (reference sequence). CDR3 sequence (DNA): TGTGCCAGCAGGGGACAGGCCGAGTCCTACGAGCAGTACTTC. It specifies CASRGQAESYEQYF.

This chain uses TRBV7-8 with TRBJ1-5; 9 nucleotides match TRBD1. Trimming took 5 bases from V and 3 from J; bases not matched to a gene: 8. Germline V gene lookup returns CDR1 SGHVS and CDR2 FQNEAQ. This CDR3 spans 16 amino acids. CDR3 coding DNA: TGTGCCAGCAGCCCTTCCGACAGGGGGGTCAATCAGCCCCAGCATTTT. Its translation: CASSPSDRGVNQPQHF. Together with reference TRBV7-8 and TRBJ1-5, the CDR3 gives the full variable domain: GAGVSQSPRYKVAKRGQDVALRCDPISGHVSLFWYQQALGQGPEFLTYFQNEAQLDKSGLPSDRFFAERPEGSVSTLKIQRTQQEDSAVYLCASSPSDRGVNQPQHFGDGTRLSIL.

The chain employs TRBV5-4 and TRBJ1-1, with unresolved D. Trimming removed 4 bases at V and 4 bases at J, with 11 bases between. The CDR3 extends over 13 amino acids. Looked up from germline, CDR1 is SGHNT and CDR2 is YYREEE (reference sequence). In nucleotides, the CDR3 is TGTGCCAGCAGCCTACCCCGGGGCACTGAAGCTTTCTTT. Protein: CASSLPRGTEAFF. Full variable domain (missing parts from reference TRBV5-4 and TRBJ1-1): ETGVTQSPTHLIKTRGQQVTLRCSSQSGHNTVSWYQQALGQGPQFIFQYYREEENGRGNFPPRFSGLQFPNYSSELNVNALELDDSALYLCASSLPRGTEAFFGQGTRLTVV.

This chain joins TRBV2 and TRBJ2-5, with TRBD2 matching 9 bases. This CDR3 comprises 15 residues. J lost 2 bases, V lost 7 bases, and 8 bases had no gene match. CDR1 is SNHLY, CDR2 FYNNEI, per germline. CDR3 amino acids: CASNRMGLAQETQYF. The CDR3 DNA sequence: TGTGCCAGCAATAGAATGGGACTAGCTCAAGAGACCCAGTACTTC. The variable domain in full, with the rest retrieved from reference TRBV2 and TRBJ2-5, is EPEVTQTPSHQVTQMGQEVILRCVPISNHLYFYWYRQILGQKVEFLVSFYNNEISEKSEIFDDQFSVERPDGSNFTLKIRSTKLEDSAMYFCASNRMGLAQETQYFGPGTRLLVL.

This sequence joins TRBV5-8 and TRBJ2-3, with a tentative D call TRBD2 (6 bases). CDR1 and CDR2 (germline): SGHTS, YDEGEE. The CDR3 has 15 amino acids. Deletions cut 6 bases from V and 0 bases from J, with 14 bases between. The CDR3 sequence: CASTVSGFSTDTQYF. DNA of the CDR3: TGTGCCAGCACCGTCAGCGGGTTCAGCACAGATACGCAGTATTTT.

This clone occurred once. The J gene is TRBJ1-2, the V gene TRBV2, with unresolved D. This CDR3 spans 13 amino acids. The V end lost 5 bases, the J end lost 8 bases, and 15 bases lay between the germline ends. The germline V gene encodes CDR1 SNHLY and CDR2 FYNNEI. The CDR3 DNA follows: TGTGCCAGCAGTCCGATGCGGTCTATCGGCTACACCTTC. It encodes CASSPMRSIGYTF.

The V and J genes are TRBV30 and TRBJ2-1; possibly TRBD2 for D (7 bases). In germline, CDR1 is GTSNPN, CDR2 SVGIG (reference sequence). The CDR3 is 14 residues long. V was trimmed by 1 base and J by 8 bases, leaving 15 bases between them. This CDR3 is CAWSGGGRIDEQFF. For the CDR3, the DNA is TGTGCCTGGAGTGGGGGGGGCCGTATTGATGAGCAGTTCTTC.

The chain employs TRBV25-1 and TRBJ1-1; 8 nucleotides align to TRBD1. J was trimmed by 0 bases and V by 8 bases; bases with no gene match: 11. The CDR3 length is 16 residues. Germline CDR1 is MGHDK and CDR2 is SYGVNS. CDR3 DNA sequence: TGTGCCAGCTCCAGGGGGCTGAGGCCTGTGAACACTGAAGCTTTCTTT. Protein: CASSRGLRPVNTEAFF.

This sequence joins TRBV12-5 and TRBJ2-7; possible D gene TRBD2, 5 bases. Germline lookup yields CDR1 LGHNT and CDR2 FRNRAP. The V gene lost 3 bases and the J gene lost 4 bases, with 13 bases spanning the gap. This CDR3 contains 14 residues. The CDR3 coding sequence is TGTGCTAGTGGTTTATTGGGGTCGGGATACGAGCAGTACTTC. Its translation is CASGLLGSGYEQYF.